This T cell receptor beta chain comes out of a study of T cells of healthy individuals. The CDR3 sequence is 12 residues long. CDR1 MDHEN and CDR2 SYDVKM come from the germline V gene. V lost 8 bases, J lost 3 bases, and 1 base stayed unmatched. One entry per CDR3 protein, called by TCRdb with MiXCR from the 5' RACE reads. The sample carries nearly 100,000 distinct CDR3 sequences, about 16% recorded once. The receptor was derived from a human donor in good health. The V and J genes are TRBV28 and TRBJ2-1; 7 positions agree with TRBD1. The CDR3 coding sequence is TGTGCCAGCGGGACAGTCTACAATGAGCAGTTCTTC. It encodes CASGTVYNEQFF.